These 5 T cell receptor beta chains share one sample of origin, sequenced in a study of blood T cells in healthy people across ages. A second roughly 6 to 12 cycle PCR used barcoded and J-beta primers. Each CDR3 protein gets one entry after TCRdb re-called the 5' RACE reads with MiXCR. The table shows around 1,500,000 distinct CDR3 sequences, with approximately 42% occurring only once. The sample consisted of blood. These TCRs come from a woman aged 18-35 years in good health.

The chain carries TRBV29-1 and TRBJ2-7; D assignment may be TRBD1 or TRBD2 (5 bases each). Germline V gene data show CDR1 as SQVTM and CDR2 as ANQGSEA. This CDR3 is 12 amino acids long. V lost 3 bases to trimming and J lost 12 bases, with 18 bases between them. The CDR3 here is CSVDMGRPVRYF. The CDR3 nucleotides are TGCAGCGTTGATATGGGACGCCCGGTCAGGTACTTC.

The chain employs TRBV28 and TRBJ2-1; 7 bases fit TRBD1. The CDR3 extends over 16 amino acids. The J segment lost 10 bases and the V segment lost 6 bases, leaving 18 bases of the junction unmatched. The germline gives CDR1 MDHEN, CDR2 SYDVKM. CDR3 DNA sequence: TGTGCCAGCAGATATAAAAGACAGGGTCCGGTTGGGGAGCAGTTCTTC. Protein: CASRYKRQGPVGEQFF.

V and J are TRBV29-1 and TRBJ2-5; 7 bases fit TRBD2. Germline lookup yields CDR1 SQVTM and CDR2 ANQGSEA. This CDR3 has 12 amino acids. V was clipped by 5 bases and J by 11 bases; unmatched bases: 11. DNA of the CDR3: TGCAGCGTTTTGAGGAGCGGGATTGAGCAGTACTTC. Its protein product is CSVLRSGIEQYF. Using reference TRBV29-1 and TRBJ2-5 for the parts outside the CDR3, the full variable domain is SAVISQKPSRDICQRGTSLTIQCQVDSQVTMMFWYRQQPGQSLTLIATANQGSEATYESGFVIDKFPISRPNLTFSTLTVSNMSPEDSSIYLCSVLRSGIEQYFGPGTRLLVL.

The V call is TRBV20-1, the J call TRBJ2-3, with D tentatively TRBD2 (5 bases). The germline V gene has CDR1 DFQATT and CDR2 SNEGSKA (reference sequence). V lost 6 bases and J lost 2, with 21 bases in between. The CDR3 covers 16 residues. CDR3 bases: TGCAGTGCCAGACCCCTAGGGAGTTTGGCCACAGATACGCAGTATTTT. This encodes CSARPLGSLATDTQYF.

This clonotype was seen ten or more times. The gene calls are TRBV4-1 and TRBJ2-3, with 11 bases identical to TRBD2. Losses at the gene ends were 4 bases for V and 2 bases for J; bases not matched to a gene: 8. The CDR3 consists of 17 residues. Germline assignment: CDR1 MGHRA and CDR2 YSYEKL. The DNA for the CDR3 is TGCGCCAGCAGCCCAGGCGGGACTAGCGGAGACACAGATACGCAGTATTTT. Amino acids: CASSPGGTSGDTDTQYF.